These 22 T cell receptor beta chains came from one sample sequenced in a study of cytomegalovirus exposure and HLA in healthy donors. The PCR employed 60 Vbeta primers together with 13 Jbeta primers. Only in-frame clones appear in the TCRdb table, and some are missing; sequencing was by immunoSEQ multiplex PCR. The table records 110,000 or so clones, 70% to 85% of them present only once. The sample was PBMCs. Receptor source: a woman in her thirties or forties in good health and CMV-seropositive.

The V and J genes are TRBV18 and TRBJ2-7; the D gene is possibly TRBD1 (6 bases). The CDR3 is 12 residues long. Germline V lookup: CDR1 KGHSH, CDR2 LQKENI. With 3 bases removed from V and 5 bases from J, the gap between germline ends came to 8 bases. CDR3 loop: CASSPKGDEQYF. The DNA for the CDR3 is TGTGCCAGCTCACCGAAGGGGGACGAGCAGTACTTC.

CDR3 in DNA: TGTGCCAGCTCAGCACAAAAAGGGAGGGCTGAAGCTTTCTTT. It is translated as CASSAQKGRAEAFF. V gene TRBV18 combines with J gene TRBJ1-1; no definite D call. V lost 5 bases, J lost 6 bases, and 16 bases lay in between. Germline loops: CDR1 KGHSH, CDR2 LQKENI. The CDR3 contains 14 residues.

There are a few counts of this clone. The gene calls are TRBV18 and TRBJ2-5; possibly TRBD1 for D (6 bases). The length of the CDR3 is 14 residues. Per germline, CDR1 KGHSH and CDR2 LQKENI. Trimming took off 5 bases at V and 0 bases at J, with 10 bases between the two ends. CDR3 residues: CASSFTGYQETQYF. DNA of the CDR3: TGTGCCAGCTCATTCACAGGGTACCAAGAGACCCAGTACTTC.

This chain links TRBV23-1 with TRBJ2-4; 10 bases match TRBD2. TRBV23-1 is recorded as an ORF, its role being uncertain. V lost 4 bases, J lost 0 bases, and 24 bases stayed unmatched. This CDR3 spans 23 amino acids. CDR3 sequence: CASSRVPPDPPASGRVAKNIQYF. For the CDR3, the DNA is TGCGCCAGCAGTCGTGTTCCCCCAGATCCTCCCGCCAGCGGGAGGGTAGCCAAAAACATTCAGTACTTC.

J is TRBJ2-1 and V is TRBV11-1; D perhaps matches TRBD2 (5 bases). Trimming cost V 11 bases and J 4 bases, with 15 bases left between them. The CDR3 runs to 13 residues. The V gene's germline CDR1 is SGHAT and CDR2 FQDESV (reference sequence). The CDR3 sequence is CASANRGYNEQFF. CDR3 DNA: TGTGCCTCCGCTAATCGGGGATACAATGAGCAGTTCTTC.

This chain connects TRBV5-6 to TRBJ2-1; 11 bases align to TRBD2. This CDR3 region has 15 residues. The germline CDR1 and CDR2 sequences are SGHDT and YYEEEE. Germline trimming cut 3 bases from V and 9 bases from J; bases unmatched to any gene: 8. CDR3: CASSYLAGGFSEQFF. The DNA of the CDR3 is TGTGCCAGCAGCTATTTAGCGGGGGGGTTCAGTGAGCAGTTCTTC.

The V and J genes are TRBV9 and TRBJ1-2; perhaps TRBD1 as D (5 bases). Trimming removed 0 bases at V and 5 bases at J, with 14 bases between. The germline V gene has CDR1 SGDLS and CDR2 YYNGEE. This CDR3 is built from 15 residues. The CDR3 nucleotides are TGTGCCAGCAGCGTAGATCCGGCCAAGGGGTATGGCTACACCTTC. Its translation is CASSVDPAKGYGYTF.

The V call is TRBV7-8, the J call TRBJ2-3; TRBD2 might be the D (5 bases). The CDR3 runs 16 residues. Per the germline V gene, CDR1 is SGHVS and CDR2 is FQNEAQ. Between the trimmed V and J ends, which lost 4 bases and 1 base, there was a span of 15 bases. This CDR3 is CASSWRRRVGTDTQYF. The CDR3 coding sequence is TGTGCCAGCAGCTGGAGGAGGCGGGTAGGCACAGATACGCAGTATTTT.

The J gene is TRBJ1-4, the V gene TRBV6-1; TRBD1 might be the D (5 bases). There are 14 residues in the CDR3. Germline V gene data show CDR1 as MNHNS and CDR2 as SASEGT. V was cut by 2 bases and J by 8 bases, with 12 bases left in between. In DNA, the CDR3 is TGTGCCAGCAGTGAAAAGGGCAGGGAAGAAAAACTGTTTTTT. It encodes CASSEKGREEKLFF.

A single count supports this clone. The DNA of the CDR3 is TGTGCCTGGAGCCGGACACCCAGCTCCTATAATTCACCCCTCCACTTT. Amino acids: CAWSRTPSSYNSPLHF. The J gene is TRBJ1-6, the V gene TRBV30, with D tentatively TRBD1 (5 bases). Trimming stripped 3 bases from V and 0 bases from J, with 12 bases between. The CDR3 covers 16 residues. CDR1 is GTSNPN and CDR2 is SVGIG in the germline V gene (reference sequence). The whole variable domain, remainder taken from reference TRBV30 and TRBJ1-6, is SQTIHQWPATLVQPVGSPLSLECTVEGTSNPNLYWYRQAAGRGLQLLFYSVGIGQISSEVPQNLSASRPQDRQFILSSKKLLLSDSGFYLCAWSRTPSSYNSPLHFGNGTRLTVT.

V usage is TRBV20-1 and J usage is TRBJ1-1; maybe TRBD1 (6 bases). This CDR3 comprises 11 residues. CDR1 is DFQATT, CDR2 SNEGSKA, per germline (reference sequence). The CDR3 DNA reads TGCAGGGGGGCAATGGGCACTGAAGCTTTCTTT. Translating gives CRGAMGTEAFF.

This clone was seen only a few times. The gene calls are TRBV7-9 and TRBJ2-7; no clear D gene. The germline CDR1 and CDR2 sequences are SEHNR and FQNEAQ (reference sequence). The CDR3 consists of 16 residues. Trimming removed 1 base at V and 4 bases at J, with 17 bases between. The CDR3 sequence: CASSLEPGDASYEQYF. DNA of the CDR3: TGTGCCAGCAGCTTAGAGCCCGGTGATGCCTCGTACGAGCAGTACTTC.

This clone was seen a few times. CDR3: CSVEVGQGAKGGELFF. The CDR3 region has the DNA TGCAGCGTTGAAGTGGGCCAGGGGGCTAAAGGCGGGGAGCTGTTTTTT. The rearrangement links TRBV29-1 to TRBJ2-2, with 8 bases aligning to TRBD1. V lost 1 base, J lost 7 bases, and 11 bases stayed unmatched. The CDR3 loop spans 16 amino acids. Germline CDR1 SQVTM, CDR2 ANQGSEA.

This chain connects TRBV10-2 to TRBJ1-4; D call uncertain. V dropped 11 bases and J dropped 3 bases, with 22 bases sitting between them. Germline CDR1 and CDR2: WSHSY and SAAADI. This CDR3 has 16 residues. The CDR3 DNA follows: TGCGCCGCAAACCCCCGCGGAAGAGATTCTAATGAAAAACTGTTTTTT. Amino acids: CAANPRGRDSNEKLFF.

This chain connects TRBV10-3 to TRBJ1-1, with 9 positions matching TRBD1. Looked up from germline, CDR1 is ENHRY and CDR2 is SYGVKD. The CDR3 covers 17 residues. With 1 base clipped from V and 2 bases from J, the junction kept 8 bases outside the gene matches. CDR3 loop: CAISEFGDREGNTEAFF. The CDR3 DNA reads as TGTGCCATCAGTGAGTTTGGGGACAGGGAGGGTAACACTGAAGCTTTCTTT.

In its sample, this clone was seen a few times. The chain recombines TRBV6-5 with TRBJ1-2; 7 bases are a match to TRBD1. The CDR3 loop spans 15 amino acids. Trimming removed 7 bases from V and 5 bases from J; junction bases left unmatched: 13. The germline V gene has CDR1 MNHEY and CDR2 SVGAGI. CDR3 sequence (DNA): TGTGCCAGCAATGGGAGACAGGGTTTGTCTTATGGCTACACCTTC. As protein: CASNGRQGLSYGYTF.

In nucleotides, the CDR3 is TGCAGCGTGCTCAGGGTCACTGAAGCTTTCTTT. It is translated as CSVLRVTEAFF. This rearrangement joins TRBV29-1 to TRBJ1-1, with D perhaps matching TRBD1 (5 bases). CDR1 is SQVTM and CDR2 is ANQGSEA in the germline V gene. The V gene lost 6 bases and the J gene lost 4 bases, with 9 bases spanning the gap. The CDR3 spans 11 residues.

This clone has only a few counts. V is TRBV5-4 and J is TRBJ1-1; 8 nucleotides agree with TRBD1. This CDR3 comprises 15 residues. The J segment lost 1 base and the V segment lost 4 bases, leaving 6 bases of the junction unmatched. Germline V gene sequence: CDR1 SGHNT, CDR2 YYREEE (reference sequence). This CDR3 is CASSRQTGANTEAFF. Written as DNA, the CDR3 is TGTGCCAGCAGCAGACAGACAGGGGCGAACACTGAAGCTTTCTTT.

A single count supports this clone. The genes are TRBV10-3 and TRBJ1-2; 9 bases agree with TRBD1. The CDR3 is 14 amino acids. Germline V gene data show CDR1 as ENHRY and CDR2 as SYGVKD. Germline trimming cut 4 bases from V and 4 bases from J; bases unmatched to any gene: 4. CDR3 region: CAISGQGGFYGYTF. The CDR3 coding sequence is TGTGCCATCAGTGGACAGGGGGGTTTCTATGGCTACACCTTC.

The chain recombines TRBV7-6 with TRBJ1-1; D might be TRBD1 (6 bases). Germline V CDR1 and CDR2: SGHVS, FNYEAQ. CDR3 length: 15 residues. The germline V and J ends were trimmed by 4 bases and 6 bases, with 18 bases remaining between them. Written as DNA, the CDR3 is TGTGCCAGCAGCTCTCGGGGGGGCGGGAGAGCTGAAGCTTTCTTT. It translates to CASSSRGGGRAEAFF.

This chain connects TRBV5-1 to TRBJ1-2; 8 nucleotides align to TRBD1. This CDR3 is 13 amino acids long. The germline CDR1 and CDR2 sequences are SGHRS and YFSETQ. Trimming cost V 4 bases and J 4 bases; bases outside gene matches: 3. The CDR3 region is CASSGGQAYGYTF. The DNA for the CDR3 is TGCGCCAGCAGCGGGGGACAGGCCTATGGCTACACCTTC.

The genes are TRBV4-3 and TRBJ2-1, with a possible D match to TRBD1 (6 bases). V was shortened by 4 bases and J by 13 bases, with 17 bases between the two germline ends. Germline CDR1 reads LGHNA; CDR2 reads YSLEER. The CDR3 is 13 residues long. The CDR3 nucleotides read TGCGCCAGCAGCCGTCTCCAGGGGAAAGAACAGTTCTTC. Protein: CASSRLQGKEQFF.